This entry is about one TCR beta chain. Measured with immunoSEQ multiplex PCR; TCRdb has only the in-frame clones, and not every one. The table records about 310,000 clones, 80% to 90% of them present only once. The record originates from a study of blood T cell repertoires in COVID-19. The CDR3 is made up of 15 amino acids. Germline V CDR1 and CDR2: LNHDA, SQIVND (reference sequence). V was cut by 6 bases and J by 5 bases, with 17 bases left in between. This receptor was taken from a woman aged 45-60 years who had recovered from COVID-19. The chain uses TRBV19 and TRBJ2-1, with D possibly matching TRBD2 (6 bases). Sequencing was done on a sample of peripheral blood. CDR3 protein: CASSIPRWGDNEQFF. CDR3 DNA: TGTGCCAGTAGCATCCCACGGTGGGGGGACAATGAGCAGTTCTTC. The complete variable domain, with remaining parts taken from reference TRBV19 and TRBJ2-1, reads DGGITQSPKYLFRKEGQNVTLSCEQNLNHDAMYWYRQDPGQGLRLIYYSQIVNDFQKGDIAEGYSVSREKKESFPLTVTSAQKNPTAFYLCASSIPRWGDNEQFFGPGTRLTVL.